These 32 T cell receptor beta chains were all obtained from the same sample, sequenced in a study of PD-1 blockade in classical Hodgkin lymphoma (dated by TCRdb to about 2020). The library was obtained by the immunoSEQ multiplex PCR assay. The clones in this table, taken by TCRdb from immuneACCESS, are in-frame only. Not every clone is retained; where verified, under half of the shortfall comes from an unresolved V gene, and the cause of the rest is unknown. In this sample the table shows around 14,000 clones, about four fifths of which occur a single time. Approximately 25% of the sample goes to the ten largest clones. The sample's time point label, in plain terms: cycle 2 day 1 (C2D1) of nivolumab. Every trial patient had relapsed following autologous stem cell transplantation, and prior brentuximab vedotin exposure was what differed among cohorts A, B and C. The sample here was peripheral blood mononuclear cells (PBMCs), taken before the second cycle of nivolumab. These receptors originate from a human donor with classical Hodgkin lymphoma.

This chain joins TRBV29-1 and TRBJ2-7, with D perhaps matching TRBD1 (6 bases). Trimming took off 7 bases at V and 2 bases at J, with 9 bases between the two ends. Germline CDR1 and CDR2: SQVTM and ANQGSEA. The CDR3 is made up of 11 amino acids. The CDR3 DNA follows: TGCAGCGCCCGACAGGCCTACGAGCAGTACTTC. Residues: CSARQAYEQYF.

V and J are TRBV19 and TRBJ1-2; no clear D gene. CDR1 LNHDA and CDR2 SQIVND come from the germline V gene (reference sequence). Trimming removed 3 bases at V and 4 bases at J, with 12 bases between. This CDR3 region has 14 residues. CDR3 sequence: CASSIRTGIYGYTF. CDR3 bases: TGTGCCAGTAGTATCCGGACGGGAATCTATGGCTACACCTTC.

This chain joins TRBV7-6 and TRBJ1-3; D gene uncertain. There are 14 residues in the CDR3. Trimming removed 1 base from V and 3 bases from J, with 7 bases in between. The germline CDR1 and CDR2 sequences are SGHVS and FNYEAQ. CDR3 amino acids: CASSLGGFGNTIYF. The DNA of the CDR3 is TGTGCCAGCAGCTTAGGAGGTTTTGGAAACACCATATATTTT. The full variable domain, in which reference TRBV7-6 and TRBJ1-3 provide the parts outside the CDR3, is GAGVSQSPRYKVTKRGQDVALRCDPISGHVSLYWYRQALGQGPEFLTYFNYEAQQDKSGLPNDRFSAERPEGSISTLTIQRTEQRDSAMYRCASSLGGFGNTIYFGEGSWLTVV.

V gene TRBV5-5 combines with J gene TRBJ1-3; D call uncertain. Trimming shortened V by 0 bases and J by 4 bases, and 8 bases separated the two germline ends. CDR3 length: 14 amino acids. From germline, CDR1 is SGHKS and CDR2 YYEKEE (reference sequence). The CDR3 sequence is CASSLVGRGNTIYF. In DNA, the CDR3 is TGTGCCAGCAGCTTGGTAGGCCGCGGAAACACCATATATTTT.

The J gene is TRBJ2-2, the V gene TRBV5-4; D unclear. CDR3 length: 13 residues. Trimming stripped 4 bases from V and 0 bases from J, with 4 bases between. Germline V gene data show CDR1 as SGHNT and CDR2 as YYREEE (reference sequence). CDR3 nucleotide sequence: TGTGCCAGCAGCCGACCGAACACCGGGGAGCTGTTTTTT. Its translation: CASSRPNTGELFF.

This rearrangement joins TRBV2 to TRBJ1-1, with TRBD1 identical over 9 bases. The germline gives CDR1 SNHLY, CDR2 FYNNEI. This CDR3 region has 14 residues. Trimming removed 6 bases from V and 1 base from J; junction bases left unmatched: 3. CDR3 bases: TGTGCCAGCAGAGGGACAGGGCAGAACACTGAAGCTTTCTTT. It codes for CASRGTGQNTEAFF.

The chain combines TRBV6-1 with TRBJ2-7; 9 bases fit TRBD1. V trimming: 1 base; J trimming: 2 bases; junction bases outside the gene matches: 6. CDR3 size: 16 residues. Per the germline V gene, CDR1 is MNHNS and CDR2 is SASEGT. CDR3 in DNA: TGTGCCAGCAGTGAAGTCGGACAGGGGACTACCTACGAGCAGTACTTC. Its translation is CASSEVGQGTTYEQYF.

The rearrangement joins TRBV7-9 to TRBJ2-3, with D perhaps being TRBD1 or TRBD2 (6 bases each). The germline CDR1 and CDR2 sequences are SEHNR and FQNEAQ (reference sequence). Trimming took off 2 bases at V and 4 bases at J, with 10 bases between the two ends. The CDR3 length is 14 residues. The CDR3: CASSLTRGADTQYF. DNA of the CDR3: TGTGCCAGCAGCTTAACGAGGGGGGCAGATACGCAGTATTTT.

This chain links TRBV5-1 with TRBJ2-3; D unresolved. Germline V gene data show CDR1 as SGHRS and CDR2 as YFSETQ. The ends were cut back, 4 bases at V and 10 bases at J, with 16 bases in the middle. The CDR3 is made up of 13 amino acids. CDR3 sequence: CASSAEDPPPQYF. DNA of the CDR3: TGCGCCAGCAGCGCCGAGGACCCGCCTCCGCAGTATTTT.

The chain carries TRBV19 and TRBJ2-3, with D hard to call. Deletions cut 0 bases from V and 3 bases from J, with 7 bases between. The CDR3 is 14 residues long. Germline V gene data show CDR1 as LNHDA and CDR2 as SQIVND (reference sequence). The CDR3 nucleotides are TGTGCCAGTAGTATAGAAGTCCATACAGATACGCAGTATTTT. Translated: CASSIEVHTDTQYF.

The chain combines TRBV27 with TRBJ2-5, with D possibly being TRBD1 or TRBD2 (5 bases each). CDR3 length: 15 residues. The V end lost 4 bases, the J end lost 1 base, and 13 bases lay between the germline ends. Per germline, CDR1 MNHEY and CDR2 SMNVEV (reference sequence). CDR3 amino acids: CASSSTPGRQETQYF. The CDR3 region has the DNA TGTGCCAGCAGTTCAACTCCGGGACGCCAAGAGACCCAGTACTTC.

The chain carries TRBV19 and TRBJ1-2, with a possible D match to TRBD1 (6 bases). Trimming shortened V by 4 bases and J by 1 base, and 19 bases separated the two germline ends. From germline, CDR1 is LNHDA and CDR2 SQIVND (reference sequence). This CDR3 is 17 amino acids long. The CDR3 DNA is TGTGCCAGTAGTACTCATGCCGGACAGCCGGGTAACTATGGCTACACCTTC. It encodes CASSTHAGQPGNYGYTF.

This chain links TRBV14 with TRBJ1-1, with D unclear. The CDR3 totals 13 residues. Per the germline V gene, CDR1 is SGHDN and CDR2 is FVKESK. The V end was cut by 2 bases, the J end by 3 bases, with 7 bases between. CDR3 sequence reads: CASSQSQDTEAFF. The CDR3 DNA is TGTGCCAGCAGCCAAAGTCAAGACACTGAAGCTTTCTTT.

V is TRBV28 and J is TRBJ2-5; 9 bases are a match to TRBD1. The CDR3 runs to 15 residues. Germline CDR1 reads MDHEN; CDR2 reads SYDVKM. V shed 6 bases and J 1 base; nucleotides not matched to a gene: 6. This CDR3 is CASSPLGQGQETQYF. The DNA for the CDR3 is TGTGCCAGCAGCCCCTTGGGACAGGGCCAAGAGACCCAGTACTTC.

V and J are TRBV18 and TRBJ1-2, with TRBD1 as a possible D gene (5 bases). Germline values: CDR1 KGHSH, CDR2 LQKENI. There are 16 residues in the CDR3. The V end was cut by 3 bases, the J end by 4 bases, with 18 bases between. The CDR3 sequence is CASSPTSRDGSYGYTF. The CDR3 DNA reads TGTGCCAGCTCACCGACTTCCCGGGACGGGAGCTATGGCTACACCTTC.

The CDR3 sequence: CASRPGQNYNEQFF. The CDR3 DNA follows: TGTGCCAGCAGGCCGGGACAGAACTACAATGAGCAGTTCTTC. The V and J genes are TRBV2 and TRBJ2-1; 7 bases map to TRBD1. Germline V gene lookup returns CDR1 SNHLY and CDR2 FYNNEI. The CDR3 consists of 14 residues. V lost 6 bases and J lost 3; bases outside the gene matches: 5.

The chain recombines TRBV19 with TRBJ1-1; D is ambiguous. This CDR3 is 11 amino acids long. The V and J ends lost 7 bases and 7 bases respectively, with 10 bases between them. Germline V lookup: CDR1 LNHDA, CDR2 SQIVND (reference sequence). In DNA form, the CDR3 reads TGTGCCAGTACCTCCATAGTTGAAGCTTTCTTT. This sequence encodes CASTSIVEAFF.

The table lists this clone with a few counts. The chain has TRBV27 and TRBJ2-5; 7 nucleotides line up with TRBD1. Germline trimming cut 5 bases from V and 2 bases from J; bases unmatched to any gene: 11. The CDR3 contains 16 residues. The germline V gene encodes CDR1 MNHEY and CDR2 SMNVEV (reference sequence). The CDR3 reads CASSRGTARFQETQYF. The CDR3 DNA sequence: TGTGCCAGCAGTAGGGGGACAGCTCGATTTCAAGAGACCCAGTACTTC.

V and J are TRBV7-3 and TRBJ2-1; D may be TRBD2 (5 bases). Per the germline V gene, CDR1 is SGHTA and CDR2 is FQGTGA. Trimming stripped 5 bases from V and 6 bases from J, with 14 bases between. The CDR3 contains 14 residues. CDR3 coding DNA: TGTGCCAGCAGCCTAAGCGGCAGCCCCAATGAGCAGTTCTTC. This gives the protein CASSLSGSPNEQFF.

This clone was detected only a few times. V and J are TRBV28 and TRBJ2-1, with D perhaps being TRBD1 or TRBD2 (5 bases each). V lost 2 bases and J lost 7, with 15 bases in between. Germline V gene sequence: CDR1 MDHEN, CDR2 SYDVKM. The CDR3 spans 15 residues. CDR3 residues: CASSLDGARVNEQFF. The CDR3 bases are TGTGCCAGCAGTTTAGATGGGGCGAGGGTAAATGAGCAGTTCTTC.

V gene TRBV28 combines with J gene TRBJ1-2, with unresolved D. The CDR3 consists of 14 residues. The germline V and J ends were trimmed by 5 bases and 3 bases, with 13 bases remaining between them. Germline V lookup: CDR1 MDHEN, CDR2 SYDVKM. The CDR3 DNA follows: TGTGCCAGCAGTCCCCCGGACCGGTACTATGGCTACACCTTC. Its translation is CASSPPDRYYGYTF.

The chain joins TRBV5-1 to TRBJ2-1; 9 bases match TRBD1. CDR3 size: 15 residues. The junction had 7 bases not matched to a gene; V was cut back by 2 bases and J by 7 bases. In germline, CDR1 is SGHRS, CDR2 YFSETQ. The CDR3 region has the DNA TGCGCCAGCAGCTTACTACAGGGGGCGCGGAATGAGCAGTTCTTC. Translating gives CASSLLQGARNEQFF.

V and J are TRBV19 and TRBJ1-6; D is unclear. V was shortened by 2 bases and J by 6 bases, with 8 bases between the two germline ends. This CDR3 region has 14 residues. CDR1 is LNHDA, CDR2 SQIVND, per germline (reference sequence). CDR3 amino acids: CASSIMPGNSPLHF. The CDR3 DNA reads as TGTGCCAGTAGTATAATGCCCGGTAATTCACCCCTCCACTTT.

This clone is large. The rearrangement uses TRBV7-8 and TRBJ1-6, with D possibly being TRBD1 (5 bases). The V end was cut by 1 base, the J end by 8 bases, with 12 bases between. The CDR3 length is 15 residues. CDR1 and CDR2 from the germline V gene are SGHVS and FQNEAQ. The CDR3 here is CASSLEGAPDSPLHF. The CDR3 coding sequence is TGTGCCAGCAGCTTAGAAGGGGCCCCAGATTCACCCCTCCACTTT.

Here the CDR3 DNA reads TGTGCCAGCAGTGAATTCATCCCCTCCGGGACCCAGTACTTC. Protein sequence: CASSEFIPSGTQYF. This chain joins TRBV2 and TRBJ2-5; the D is unclear. V shed 2 bases and J shed 7 bases, with 14 bases lying between them. The CDR3 has 14 amino acids. Germline V CDR1 and CDR2: SNHLY, FYNNEI.

The chain joins TRBV18 to TRBJ2-4; the D gene is possibly TRBD2 (6 bases). Per the germline V gene, CDR1 is KGHSH and CDR2 is LQKENI. V was trimmed by 1 base and J by 1 base, leaving 14 bases between them. CDR3 length: 17 residues. Here the CDR3 reads CASSPRVSGGAKNIQYF. CDR3 DNA: TGTGCCAGCTCACCACGAGTCAGTGGGGGGGCCAAAAACATTCAGTACTTC.

This rearrangement joins TRBV9 to TRBJ2-7; the match to TRBD2 covers 8 bases. The length of the CDR3 is 15 residues. V dropped 1 base and J dropped 5; count of bases not matched to a gene: 8. CDR1 and CDR2 (germline): SGDLS, YYNGEE. Here the CDR3 reads CASSVYLAGLDEQYF. CDR3 nucleotide sequence: TGTGCCAGCAGCGTATACTTAGCGGGGTTAGACGAGCAGTACTTC.

V is TRBV2 and J is TRBJ1-5; the D is unclear. The germline V gene encodes CDR1 SNHLY and CDR2 FYNNEI. CDR3 size: 14 residues. With 8 bases removed from V and 0 bases from J, the gap between germline ends came to 11 bases. DNA of the CDR3: TGTGCCAGCTTGGGGATCCTTAGCAATCAGCCCCAGCATTTT. It yields the protein CASLGILSNQPQHF.

The gene calls are TRBV7-8 and TRBJ1-2, with D unclear. Trimming took 0 bases from V and 4 from J, leaving 12 bases between them. Germline-derived CDR1 and CDR2 are SGHVS and FQNEAQ. CDR3 size: 15 residues. The CDR3 spells CASSLAGGRFYGYTF. In nucleotides, the CDR3 is TGTGCCAGCAGCTTAGCCGGAGGACGGTTCTATGGCTACACCTTC.

This chain joins TRBV28 and TRBJ1-4, with 8 bases matching TRBD1. V lost 5 bases and J lost 11; bases outside the gene matches: 10. The CDR3 consists of 14 residues. Per germline, CDR1 MDHEN and CDR2 SYDVKM. The CDR3 loop reads CASSPQGDRNKLFF. DNA of the CDR3: TGTGCCAGCAGTCCCCAGGGGGACAGGAATAAACTGTTTTTT.

The chain uses TRBV2 and TRBJ1-1; TRBD1 might be the D (6 bases). The V end was cut by 6 bases, the J end by 0 bases, with 11 bases between. This CDR3 region has 14 residues. CDR1 SNHLY and CDR2 FYNNEI come from the germline V gene. DNA of the CDR3: TGTGCCAGCAGACGGACAGACATGAACACTGAAGCTTTCTTT. This translates into CASRRTDMNTEAFF.

CDR3 sequence (DNA): TGCGCCAGCAGCCTCAAGAGGGGGGGAGGGGTAGATGAAAAACTGTTTTTT. Its protein product is CASSLKRGGGVDEKLFF. This chain uses TRBV4-1 with TRBJ1-4; the D gene is possibly TRBD1 (6 bases). This CDR3 comprises 17 residues. V was trimmed by 4 bases and J by 6 bases, leaving 21 bases between them. Germline V gene lookup returns CDR1 MGHRA and CDR2 YSYEKL.